The rows below give T cell receptor beta chains drawn from one sample of a study of blood T cells in healthy people across ages. TCRdb processed the 5' RACE reads anew with MiXCR; each CDR3 protein has one entry. Of under 2,000,000 distinct CDR3 sequences listed, 49% are singletons. The sequenced sample consisted of blood. These receptor sequences come from a woman aged 40 to 49 in good health. CDR3s include the opening cysteine and the closing phenylalanine or tryptophan. The order of the fields is clone size, D gene, J gene, V gene, CDR3 protein, CDR3 DNA. A D gene is named only where the DNA matches it firmly. Rows give clone size only sometimes, using once, few, many, or a class for an expanded clone.

>.|TRBD2|TRBJ2-1|TRBV4-2
CASSQDPASGGARQFF
TGTGCCAGCAGCCAAGATCCGGCTAGCGGGGGGGCTAGGCAGTTCTTC
>.|.|TRBJ1-3|TRBV7-2
CASSTRDPGNTIYF
TGTGCCAGCAGCACGCGGGACCCTGGAAACACCATATATTTT
>few|.|TRBJ2-4|TRBV28
CASSLGSRGGAKNIQYF
TGTGCCAGCAGTTTAGGTTCCCGTGGAGGGGCCAAAAACATTCAGTACTTC
>.|.|TRBJ2-5|TRBV6-2/TRBV6-3
CASTRSVETQYF
TGTGCCAGCACCCGTAGCGTGGAGACCCAGTACTTC
>few|.|TRBJ1-1|TRBV11-3
CASSLVSGGEAFF
TGTGCCAGCAGCTTAGTTTCCGGTGGTGAAGCTTTCTTT
>.|.|TRBJ2-4|TRBV28
CASSLYQKRLAKNIQYF
TGTGCCAGCAGTTTATACCAGAAGAGGTTAGCCAAAAACATTCAGTACTTC
>.|.|TRBJ1-1|TRBV5-1
CASSLTGTNTKAFF
TGCGCCAGCAGCTTAACAGGAACGAACACTAAAGCTTTCTTT
>few|.|TRBJ2-3|TRBV7-3
CASSLTPDSGYTQYF
TGTGCCAGCAGCTTAACGCCGGATTCGGGTTATACGCAGTATTTT
>few|.|TRBJ2-5|TRBV3-1
CASSQDLAAGTQYF
TGTGCCAGCAGCCAAGATTTGGCCGCGGGCACCCAGTACTTC
>once|TRBD1|TRBJ2-5|TRBV6-5
CASSVKETGGQETQYF
TGTGCCAGCAGCGTTAAGGAGACAGGGGGGCAAGAGACCCAGTACTTC
>.|TRBD1|TRBJ1-1|TRBV7-2
CASSQTGGYSEAFF
TGTGCCAGCAGCCAGACAGGGGGCTATAGTGAAGCTTTCTTT
>.|.|TRBJ1-2|TRBV3-1
CASSLTTPGGYTF
TGTGCCAGCAGCCTCACGACGCCGGGTGGCTACACCTTC
>few|.|TRBJ1-2|TRBV7-9
CASSARQYGYTF
TGTGCCAGCAGCGCGCGACAGTATGGCTACACCTTC
>.|.|TRBJ2-7|TRBV12-3/TRBV12-4
CASSLSFGSQEQYF
TGTGCCAGCAGTCTCTCATTCGGGAGCCAGGAGCAGTACTTC
>few|TRBD1|TRBJ1-2|TRBV12-3/TRBV12-4
CASSLRRQGTDYGYTF
TGTGCCAGCAGTTTAAGGAGACAGGGGACAGACTATGGCTACACCTTC
>.|TRBD2|TRBJ2-3|TRBV2
CASSAVAGGFTDTQYF
TGTGCCAGCAGCGCCGTCGCGGGGGGCTTCACAGATACGCAGTATTTT
>.|.|TRBJ2-1|TRBV20-1
CSARDVWGNTYNEQFF
TGCAGTGCTAGAGATGTTTGGGGGAACACCTACAATGAGCAGTTCTTC
>.|TRBD1|TRBJ2-3|TRBV3-1
CASSQGLRGLTDTQYF
TGTGCCAGCAGCCAAGGGCTGAGGGGGCTCACAGATACGCAGTATTTT
>few|.|TRBJ2-4|TRBV4-3
CASSQDLSEASGEVAKNIQYF
TGCGCCAGCAGCCAAGATTTATCGGAAGCTTCCGGTGAGGTAGCCAAAAACATTCAGTACTTC
>.|TRBD2|TRBJ2-3|TRBV7-3
CASSPGGGLAGDGDTQYF
TGTGCCAGCAGCCCCGGAGGCGGACTAGCGGGGGACGGGGATACGCAGTATTTT
>.|.|TRBJ2-7|TRBV12-3/TRBV12-4
CASSGEGAGSYEQYF
TGTGCCAGCAGTGGGGAGGGGGCTGGGTCCTACGAGCAGTACTTC
>.|.|TRBJ2-5|TRBV20-1
CSPYGTQETQYF
TGCAGTCCCTACGGTACCCAAGAGACCCAGTACTTC
>.|.|TRBJ2-5|TRBV12-3/TRBV12-4
CASSSGPRSYNEQYF
TGTGCCAGCAGCTCGGGACCGAGATCCTACAATGAGCAGTACTTC
>once|.|TRBJ2-5|TRBV6-1
CASSYGWSQYF
TGTGCCAGCAGTTATGGGTGGTCCCAGTACTTC
>.|.|TRBJ1-1|TRBV4-2
CASSPLKLTEAFF
TGTGCCAGCAGTCCCTTGAAATTAACTGAAGCTTTCTTT
>.|.|TRBJ1-4|TRBV15
CATSREGRQLFF
TGTGCCACCAGCAGAGAGGGCAGACAACTGTTTTTT
>.|.|TRBJ1-2|TRBV29-1
CSVEKNYGYTF
TGCAGCGTTGAAAAAAACTATGGCTACACCTTC
>.|.|TRBJ2-4|TRBV12-3/TRBV12-4
CASGAGAKNIQYF
TGTGCCAGTGGTGCGGGGGCCAAAAACATTCAGTACTTC
>.|.|TRBJ1-2|TRBV3-1
CASSQEGGLGQALETNYGYTF
TGTGCCAGCAGCCAAGAGGGGGGATTGGGCCAGGCGTTGGAGACTAACTATGGCTACACCTTC
>.|.|TRBJ2-5|TRBV6-5
CASSYSPSYQETQYF
TGTGCCAGCAGTTACAGCCCATCGTACCAAGAGACCCAGTACTTC
>.|.|TRBJ2-3|TRBV9
CASSVVTETQYF
TGTGCCAGCAGCGTAGTGACAGAGACGCAGTATTTT
>.|.|TRBJ1-1|TRBV4-3
CASSQVGESTEAFF
TGCGCCAGCAGCCAAGTAGGAGAGTCGACTGAAGCTTTCTTT
>few|.|TRBJ2-1|TRBV28
CASKLGTNRYNEQFF
TGTGCCAGCAAGTTGGGGACAAATCGCTACAATGAGCAGTTCTTC
>.|.|TRBJ2-2|TRBV4-1
CASSQTPRDTGELFF
TGCGCCAGCAGCCAAACCCCAAGGGACACCGGGGAGCTGTTTTTT
>few|.|TRBJ2-1|TRBV5-1
CASSLAYGREQFF
TGCGCCAGCAGCTTGGCCTATGGGCGAGAGCAGTTCTTC
>many|.|TRBJ2-3|TRBV7-2
CASSLTPGLSTDTQYF
TGTGCCAGCAGCTTGACTCCGGGACTTAGCACAGATACGCAGTATTTT
>few|.|TRBJ1-4|TRBV12-3/TRBV12-4
CASSSQAGLKKLFF
TGTGCCAGCAGCTCCCAAGCAGGGCTGAAAAAACTGTTTTTT
>.|.|TRBJ1-1|TRBV6-1
CASSEYRDTEAFF
TGTGCCAGCAGTGAATACAGGGACACTGAAGCTTTCTTT
>.|.|TRBJ2-5|TRBV11-2
CASSLTGTAKETQYF
TGTGCCAGCAGCCTTACCGGGACGGCCAAAGAGACCCAGTACTTC
>.|.|TRBJ2-1|TRBV5-1
CASSVPRGSANEQFF
TGCGCCAGCAGCGTTCCGCGGGGCAGCGCCAATGAGCAGTTCTTC
>.|.|TRBJ1-2|TRBV6-2/TRBV6-3
CASSYPVWVGYTF
TGTGCCAGCAGTTACCCGGTATGGGTTGGCTACACCTTC
>.|TRBD1|TRBJ2-3|TRBV6-1
CASTPMDRGTDTQYF
TGTGCCAGCACCCCGATGGACAGGGGAACAGATACGCAGTATTTT
>.|.|TRBJ1-2|TRBV2
CASLTGPGYTF
TGTGCCAGCCTAACAGGGCCTGGCTACACCTTC